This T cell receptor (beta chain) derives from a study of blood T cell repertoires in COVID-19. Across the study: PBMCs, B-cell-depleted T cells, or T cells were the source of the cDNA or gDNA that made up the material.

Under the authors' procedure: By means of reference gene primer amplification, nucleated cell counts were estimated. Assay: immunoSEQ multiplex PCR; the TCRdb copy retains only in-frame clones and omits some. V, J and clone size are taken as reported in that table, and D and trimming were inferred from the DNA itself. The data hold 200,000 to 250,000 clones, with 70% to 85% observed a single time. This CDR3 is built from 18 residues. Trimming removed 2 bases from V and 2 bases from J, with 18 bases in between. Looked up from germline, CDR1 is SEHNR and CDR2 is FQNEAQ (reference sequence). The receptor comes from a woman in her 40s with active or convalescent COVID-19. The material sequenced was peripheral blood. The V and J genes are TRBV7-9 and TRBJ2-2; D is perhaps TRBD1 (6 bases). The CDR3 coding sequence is TGTGCCAGCAGCTTACCAGGTCCCGGGACACTTAACACCGGGGAGCTGTTTTTT. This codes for CASSLPGPGTLNTGELFF.